These T cell receptor beta chains were read from a single sample in a study of CD8 T cells in Susac syndrome. From the immunoSEQ multiplex PCR reads, TCRdb called clonotypes with MiXCR, one entry per CDR3 protein. The sample lists around 140,000 distinct CDR3 sequences; around 96% were seen once. The sample was CD4+ T cells from PBMCs. These receptors were taken from a human donor with multiple sclerosis. The CDR3 runs from the conserved cysteine through the conserved F or W. Fields, in order: clone size, V gene, CDR3 protein. Rows may omit the clone size; those that give it use once, few, many or a size class.

-,TRBV6-2/TRBV6-3,CASRPKNRDAGYTF
-,TRBV29-1,CSVLAGGAGGEQFF
-,TRBV20-1,CSAQTGFSDTQYF
-,TRBV12-3/TRBV12-4,CASSLVAEQYF
once,TRBV24-1,CATSSAHPAQFF
-,TRBV7-2,CASSLTPRGSYEQYF
-,TRBV13,CASSWTGYNEQFF
-,TRBV13,CASRREGRDEKLFF
-,TRBV20-1,CSARTSGGPREQYF
-,TRBV5-1,CASSLGVGGSGRIPEQFF
-,TRBV18,CASSPPQGTHNSPLHF
-,TRBV3-1,CASMGPGSLFVYTF
-,TRBV7-9,CASSDKQGARTDTQYF
-,TRBV3-1,CASSRPTGGFGYTF
-,TRBV5-4,CASTRRLTNEQYF
-,TRBV18,CASSSGQEETQYF
once,TRBV29-1,CSVEVAKNIQYF
-,TRBV19,CASSVQLGTDTQYF
-,TRBV13,CASSTVRQFTEAFF
once,TRBV12-3/TRBV12-4,CASRLRDSDGYTF
-,TRBV20-1,CSARDDRGPNYGHTF
once,TRBV20-1,CSARNGLDGQPQHF
-,TRBV29-1,CSAGTSATYEQYF
-,TRBV5-1,CASSLDGTGVEKLFF
few,TRBV29-1,CSGTGTSGSSYEQYF
-,TRBV5-1,CASSLVAGGKNEQFF
-,TRBV27,CASSFSVRGRYNSPLHF
-,TRBV19,CASRRDSSYNEQFF
-,TRBV14,CASSQVGPRYEQYF